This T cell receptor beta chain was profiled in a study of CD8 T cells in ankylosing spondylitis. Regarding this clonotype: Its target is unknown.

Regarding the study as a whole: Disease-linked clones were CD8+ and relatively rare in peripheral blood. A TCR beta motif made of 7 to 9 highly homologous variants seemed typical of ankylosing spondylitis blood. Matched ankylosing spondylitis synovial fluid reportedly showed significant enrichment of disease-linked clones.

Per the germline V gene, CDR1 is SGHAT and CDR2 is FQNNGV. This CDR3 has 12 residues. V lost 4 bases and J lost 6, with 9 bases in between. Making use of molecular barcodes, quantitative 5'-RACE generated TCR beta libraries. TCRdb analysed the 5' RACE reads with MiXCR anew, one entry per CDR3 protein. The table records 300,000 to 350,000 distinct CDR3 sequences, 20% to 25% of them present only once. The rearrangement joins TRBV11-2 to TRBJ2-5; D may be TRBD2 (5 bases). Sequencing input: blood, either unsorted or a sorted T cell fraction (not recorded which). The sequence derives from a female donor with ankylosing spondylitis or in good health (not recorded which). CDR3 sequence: CASSSVGKTQYF. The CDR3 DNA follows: TGTGCCAGCAGCTCAGTCGGGAAGACCCAGTACTTC.